This entry lists 21 T cell receptor beta chains sequenced from one sample in a study of T cells in localized non-small cell lung cancer. Assay used: immunoSEQ multiplex PCR; TCRdb lists only in-frame clones, some missing. The sample consists of roughly 48,000 clones, approximately 80% of them appearing once. The material was peripheral blood, obtained before any cancer treatment. The receptors come from a man between 40 and 70 years old with stage I squamous cell lung carcinoma.

This chain joins TRBV28 and TRBJ1-6; D is unresolved. CDR1 and CDR2 (germline): MDHEN, SYDVKM. The CDR3 has 14 residues. Trimming removed 1 base from V and 5 bases from J, with 6 bases in between. CDR3 residues: CASSLYRDNSPLHF. In nucleotides, the CDR3 is TGTGCCAGCAGTTTATACAGAGATAATTCACCCCTCCACTTT.

CDR3 sequence reads: CASSLSVGQPQHF. The CDR3 DNA reads TGCGCCAGCAGCTTATCAGTAGGTCAGCCCCAGCATTTT. The chain carries TRBV5-1 and TRBJ1-5; D not resolved. This CDR3 comprises 13 residues. Germline V lookup: CDR1 SGHRS, CDR2 YFSETQ. The V end lost 2 bases, the J end lost 6 bases, and 9 bases lay between the germline ends.

The CDR3 DNA sequence: TGTGCCAGCAGCCAAAGGACAGTAGATGAGCAGTTCTTC. Protein: CASSQRTVDEQFF. This chain links TRBV9 with TRBJ2-1, with a possible D match to TRBD1 (6 bases). V lost 4 bases, J lost 8 bases, and 13 bases lay in between. Germline V gene lookup returns CDR1 SGDLS and CDR2 YYNGEE. This CDR3 comprises 13 residues.

V gene TRBV30 combines with J gene TRBJ1-5, with a possible D match to TRBD1 (6 bases). CDR1 and CDR2 from the germline V gene are GTSNPN and SVGIG (reference sequence). The germline V and J ends were trimmed by 3 bases and 1 base, with 10 bases remaining between them. This CDR3 is built from 14 residues. The CDR3 DNA sequence: TGTGCCTGGAGGATTCAGGGGAGCAATCAGCCCCAGCATTTT. This sequence encodes CAWRIQGSNQPQHF.

This clone showed up many times. This chain connects TRBV9 to TRBJ2-1; no definite D call. Germline-derived CDR1 and CDR2 are SGDLS and YYNGEE. This CDR3 spans 13 amino acids. Trimming pared 0 bases from V and 8 bases from J, leaving 9 bases between. The CDR3 here is CASSVEGSHEQFF. CDR3 bases: TGTGCCAGCAGCGTAGAAGGCAGCCATGAGCAGTTCTTC. Together with reference TRBV9 and TRBJ2-1, the CDR3 gives the full variable domain: DSGVTQTPKHLITATGQRVTLRCSPRSGDLSVYWYQQSLDQGLQFLIQYYNGEERAKGNILERFSAQQFPDLHSELNLSSLELGDSALYFCASSVEGSHEQFFGPGTRLTVL.

The chain recombines TRBV29-1 with TRBJ2-7; D gene uncertain. The V gene's germline CDR1 is SQVTM and CDR2 ANQGSEA. The CDR3 covers 14 residues. V was clipped by 4 bases and J by 7 bases, with 20 bases between them. Written as DNA, the CDR3 is TGCAGCGTTGTGGGCGCGGCCCACGGTGGAGAGCAGTACTTC. Translated: CSVVGAAHGGEQYF.

The chain links TRBV27 to TRBJ1-2; TRBD1 agrees at 8 bases. Trimming removed 5 bases from V and 0 bases from J; junction bases left unmatched: 14. The germline CDR1 and CDR2 sequences are MNHEY and SMNVEV (reference sequence). The CDR3 is 18 amino acids. CDR3 region: CASSIRGTGAHANYGYTF. CDR3 in DNA: TGTGCCAGCAGTATCCGAGGGACAGGCGCTCACGCTAACTATGGCTACACCTTC.

This chain connects TRBV4-1 to TRBJ1-1; possible D gene TRBD1, 5 bases. This CDR3 comprises 11 residues. V dropped 6 bases and J dropped 6 bases, with 8 bases sitting between them. Germline CDR1 and CDR2: MGHRA and YSYEKL. As DNA, the CDR3 is TGCGCCAGCAGAGGGGAGGCTGAAGCTTTCTTT. Protein: CASRGEAEAFF.

The chain's CDR3 is CASTPGLPKTQYF. The CDR3 DNA reads as TGTGCCAGCACCCCGGGACTGCCAAAGACCCAGTACTTC. The chain couples TRBV28 to TRBJ2-5, with D tentatively TRBD2 (6 bases). The ends were cut back, 7 bases at V and 6 bases at J, with 15 bases in the middle. The CDR3 length is 13 residues. Germline V lookup: CDR1 MDHEN, CDR2 SYDVKM.

The chain carries TRBV29-1 and TRBJ2-6; 7 nucleotides line up with TRBD1. V lost 4 bases, J lost 4 bases, and 7 bases stayed unmatched. Germline CDR1 and CDR2: SQVTM and ANQGSEA. The CDR3 totals 15 residues. CDR3 sequence reads: CSVGQGIAGANVLTF. CDR3 bases: TGCAGCGTTGGACAGGGAATCGCCGGGGCCAACGTCCTGACTTTC.

This clone came up once. This chain links TRBV9 with TRBJ2-1, with 7 bases identical to TRBD2. CDR1 and CDR2 from the germline V gene are SGDLS and YYNGEE. The trim removed 0 bases at V and 1 base at J, leaving 1 base unmatched. The CDR3 sequence is 15 residues long. Here the CDR3 reads CASSVGSGSYNEQFF. The CDR3 bases are TGTGCCAGCAGCGTAGGTAGCGGGTCCTACAATGAGCAGTTCTTC. Full variable domain (outside the CDR3, taken from reference TRBV9 and TRBJ2-1): DSGVTQTPKHLITATGQRVTLRCSPRSGDLSVYWYQQSLDQGLQFLIQYYNGEERAKGNILERFSAQQFPDLHSELNLSSLELGDSALYFCASSVGSGSYNEQFFGPGTRLTVL.

Comment on this clone: Sequence at one end of the junction differs from germline and may be a read error. The chain links TRBV5-1 to TRBJ1-3; D is undetermined. The CDR3 covers 16 residues. Germline loops: CDR1 SGHRS, CDR2 YFSETQ. CDR3 DNA sequence: TGCGCCAGCAGCTTGGGAGGGAGCTTATCTGGAAACATCATATATTTT. Translating gives CASSLGGSLSGNIIYF. Together with reference TRBV5-1 and TRBJ1-3, the CDR3 gives the full variable domain: KAGVTQTPRYLIKTRGQQVTLSCSPISGHRSVSWYQQTPGQGLQFLFEYFSETQRNKGNFPGRFSGRQFSNSRSEMNVSTLELGDSALYLCASSLGGSLSGNIIYFGEGSWLTVV.

This clone appeared a single time. This chain uses TRBV6-5 with TRBJ2-3; no firm D call. Germline-derived CDR1 and CDR2 are MNHEY and SVGAGI. The CDR3 totals 14 residues. V was shortened by 6 bases and J by 2 bases, with 12 bases between the two germline ends. For the CDR3, the DNA is TGTGCCAGCAGCGACCGACCCCTCACAGATACGCAGTATTTT. Translating it yields CASSDRPLTDTQYF.

The chain couples TRBV7-2 to TRBJ2-3; 8 bases agree with TRBD2. The CDR3 has 12 amino acids. Germline V gene lookup returns CDR1 SGHTA and CDR2 FQGNSA. V lost 4 bases to trimming and J lost 11 bases; unmatched junction nucleotides: 5. This CDR3 reads CASSSRGGMQYF. In DNA, the CDR3 is TGTGCCAGCAGCTCCCGGGGGGGCATGCAGTATTTT. The full variable domain, its missing parts supplied by reference TRBV7-2 and TRBJ2-3, is GAGVSQSPSNKVTEKGKDVELRCDPISGHTALYWYRQSLGQGLEFLIYFQGNSAPDKSGLPSDRFSAERTGGSVSTLTIQRTQQEDSAVYLCASSSRGGMQYFGPGTRLTVL.

The chain joins TRBV11-2 to TRBJ2-1; 15 bases are shared with TRBD2. The CDR3 has 17 amino acids. The V gene's germline CDR1 is SGHAT and CDR2 FQNNGV. The J segment lost 5 bases and the V segment lost 4 bases, leaving 6 bases of the junction unmatched. The DNA for the CDR3 is TGTGCCAGCAGCTGGGGGACTAGCGGGGGGTACCACAATGAGCAGTTCTTC. This codes for CASSWGTSGGYHNEQFF.

The chain joins TRBV28 to TRBJ1-1; D call uncertain. The CDR3 runs 15 residues. Trimming left V 6 bases short and J 0 bases short, with 14 bases between. Germline lookup yields CDR1 MDHEN and CDR2 SYDVKM. The CDR3 DNA sequence: TGTGCCAGCAGGGCTCGACGGTTCATGAACACTGAAGCTTTCTTT. Encoded protein: CASRARRFMNTEAFF. The full variable domain, rest sourced from reference TRBV28 and TRBJ1-1, is DVKVTQSSRYLVKRTGEKVFLECVQDMDHENMFWYRQDPGLGLRLIYFSYDVKMKEKGDIPEGYSVSREKKERFSLILESASTNQTSMYLCASRARRFMNTEAFFGQGTRLTVV.

This chain uses TRBV5-6 with TRBJ2-1, with D perhaps matching TRBD1 (5 bases). The germline V gene encodes CDR1 SGHDT and CDR2 YYEEEE. V lost 0 bases to trimming and J lost 1 base, with 8 bases between them. There are 15 residues in the CDR3. In DNA, the CDR3 is TGTGCCAGCAGCTTGGCTCAGGGTTCCTACAATGAGCAGTTCTTC. Its translation: CASSLAQGSYNEQFF. The whole variable domain, remainder taken from reference TRBV5-6 and TRBJ2-1, is DAGVTQSPTHLIKTRGQQVTLRCSPKSGHDTVSWYQQALGQGPQFIFQYYEEEERQRGNFPDRFSGHQFPNYSSELNVNALLLGDSALYLCASSLAQGSYNEQFFGPGTRLTVL.

Judged by abundance, this clone is medium-sized. V gene TRBV28 combines with J gene TRBJ2-7, with D unclear. Trimming cost V 6 bases and J 0 bases, with 12 bases left between them. The length of the CDR3 is 14 residues. Germline loops: CDR1 MDHEN, CDR2 SYDVKM. The CDR3 DNA sequence: TGTGCCAGCAGCCAGATAGGGTCCTCCTACGAGCAGTACTTC. As protein: CASSQIGSSYEQYF.

The chain combines TRBV9 with TRBJ2-3; no clear D gene. CDR1 is SGDLS and CDR2 is YYNGEE in the germline V gene. The CDR3 runs to 15 residues. The V end lost 1 base, the J end lost 0 bases, and 9 bases lay between the germline ends. CDR3 sequence (DNA): TGTGCCAGCAGCGTACAAAGCGCTAGCACAGATACGCAGTATTTT. Translation: CASSVQSASTDTQYF.

The chain is built from TRBV7-3 and TRBJ2-5, with D possibly being TRBD1 (6 bases). Germline lookup yields CDR1 SGHTA and CDR2 FQGTGA. Trimming took off 5 bases at V and 7 bases at J, with 17 bases between the two ends. This CDR3 is 14 amino acids long. The CDR3 loop reads CASSERPKGGTQYF. The CDR3 DNA sequence: TGTGCCAGCAGCGAGCGACCAAAAGGGGGGACCCAGTACTTC.

This clone occurred a few times. The chain has TRBV28 and TRBJ1-4, with TRBD1 as a possible D gene (6 bases). The CDR3 is 14 residues long. V was clipped by 5 bases and J by 7 bases, with 14 bases between them. Germline V gene data show CDR1 as MDHEN and CDR2 as SYDVKM. The CDR3 region has the DNA TGTGCCAGCAGTCGTGGGGGCGGGTCTGAAAAACTGTTTTTT. Its translation is CASSRGGGSEKLFF.